A single sample is the source of the 14 T cell receptor beta chains below, sequenced in a study of T cells in pancreatic ductal adenocarcinoma. The method was immunoSEQ multiplex PCR; TCRdb's version includes in-frame clones alone and lacks a portion of them. The sample consists of around 16,000 clones, 91% of them appearing once. The selected patients with pancreatic ductal adenocarcinoma had surgery but no neoadjuvant therapy. The sample was PBMCs. The origin of the receptors is a human donor with pancreatic ductal adenocarcinoma.

V and J are TRBV15 and TRBJ1-5; the match to TRBD1 covers 7 bases. Unmatched junction bases numbered 3, after V lost 1 base and J lost 3 bases. The CDR3 runs to 15 residues. Per germline, CDR1 LNHNV and CDR2 YYDKDF (reference sequence). The chain's CDR3 is CATSRAGQYNQPQHF. CDR3 bases: TGTGCCACCAGCAGAGCGGGACAGTACAATCAGCCCCAGCATTTT.

This chain joins TRBV30 and TRBJ1-6; possible D gene TRBD1, 6 bases. The CDR3 loop spans 17 amino acids. From germline, CDR1 is GTSNPN and CDR2 SVGIG (reference sequence). Trimming left V 3 bases short and J 0 bases short, with 15 bases between. CDR3 protein: CAWRVPGQSSYNSPLHF. The CDR3 coding sequence is TGTGCCTGGAGGGTCCCGGGACAAAGCTCCTATAATTCACCCCTCCACTTT.

This chain uses TRBV15 with TRBJ1-2, with D unresolved. The CDR3 is 14 residues long. V lost 5 bases to trimming and J lost 1 base, with 11 bases between them. CDR1 and CDR2 from the germline V gene are LNHNV and YYDKDF (reference sequence). The CDR3 DNA reads TGTGCCACCAGCCGCCCTGGGATTAACTATGGCTACACCTTC. Amino acids: CATSRPGINYGYTF.

As regards this clone: Other DNA sequences in the same sample also yield this CDR3. This chain joins TRBV7-9 and TRBJ1-1, with D perhaps matching TRBD1 (5 bases). The V gene lost 1 base and the J gene lost 8 bases, with 11 bases spanning the gap. The CDR3 sequence is 13 residues long. Per the germline V gene, CDR1 is SEHNR and CDR2 is FQNEAQ (reference sequence). The CDR3 DNA follows: TGTGCCAGCAGCTTAGGGGACGGCGTCGAAGCTTTCTTT. This codes for CASSLGDGVEAFF.

CDR3 DNA: TGTGCCTGGGGCGGGCAGGGGCTGGGGTACGAGCAGTACTTC. It codes for CAWGGQGLGYEQYF. The chain combines TRBV30 with TRBJ2-7, with D possibly TRBD1 on 6 matching bases. Per the germline V gene, CDR1 is GTSNPN and CDR2 is SVGIG (reference sequence). The CDR3 sequence is 14 residues long. V lost 5 bases and J 4 bases, leaving 18 bases between the germline ends.

The chain combines TRBV6-6 with TRBJ2-3; D unclear. Per the germline V gene, CDR1 is MNHNY and CDR2 is SVGAGI (reference sequence). Trimming pared 6 bases from V and 6 bases from J, leaving 10 bases between. The CDR3 totals 12 residues. The DNA for the CDR3 is TGTGCCAGCAGCCCGTCCGATGATACGCAGTATTTT. Its protein product is CASSPSDDTQYF.

The gene calls are TRBV18 and TRBJ2-3; TRBD1 matches at 9 bases. The germline gives CDR1 KGHSH, CDR2 LQKENI. With 2 bases clipped from V and 1 base from J, the junction kept 1 base outside the gene matches. There are 15 residues in the CDR3. CDR3 sequence reads: CASSPGTGRTDTQYF. Written as DNA, the CDR3 is TGTGCCAGCTCACCAGGGACAGGGCGCACAGATACGCAGTATTTT.

The chain is built from TRBV11-1 and TRBJ2-1; possibly TRBD1 or TRBD2 for D (6 bases each). CDR1 and CDR2 from the germline V gene are SGHAT and FQDESV (reference sequence). The CDR3 is 17 residues long. Trimming shortened V by 2 bases and J by 2 bases, and 16 bases separated the two germline ends. The CDR3, as DNA: TGTGCCAGCAGCTTATCTCCCCGGGGGCCGCCCTACAATGAGCAGTTCTTC. It is translated as CASSLSPRGPPYNEQFF.

The chain is built from TRBV5-6 and TRBJ2-6, with 12 bases aligning to TRBD1. V was pared by 3 bases and J by 2 bases, with 9 bases of the junction left unmatched. The CDR3 spans 19 residues. The germline V gene has CDR1 SGHDT and CDR2 YYEEEE. The CDR3 sequence: CASSWGPGQGAAGANVLTF. The CDR3 coding sequence is TGTGCCAGCAGCTGGGGACCGGGACAGGGGGCGGCTGGGGCCAACGTCCTGACTTTC.

The rearrangement links TRBV7-6 to TRBJ2-2; 10 positions match TRBD2. Germline V CDR1 and CDR2: SGHVS, FNYEAQ. The junction had 5 bases not matched to a gene; V was cut back by 1 base and J by 0 bases. The CDR3 runs 18 residues. For the CDR3, the DNA is TGTGCCAGCAGCTTAGGGTTAGCGGGAGGACCGAACACCGGGGAGCTGTTTTTT. Amino acids: CASSLGLAGGPNTGELFF.

The chain links TRBV30 to TRBJ2-7; D perhaps matches TRBD2 (5 bases). The V and J ends lost 1 base and 0 bases respectively, with 16 bases between them. The CDR3 spans 16 residues. Per germline, CDR1 GTSNPN and CDR2 SVGIG (reference sequence). CDR3 bases: TGTGCCTGGAGTGCACAGCCCGGGGAGAGCTCCTACGAGCAGTACTTC. It encodes CAWSAQPGESSYEQYF.

The rearrangement joins TRBV27 to TRBJ1-1, with D perhaps matching TRBD1 (5 bases). Germline-derived CDR1 and CDR2 are MNHEY and SMNVEV (reference sequence). There are 13 residues in the CDR3. V dropped 5 bases and J dropped 6 bases, with 13 bases sitting between them. The CDR3 here is CASSLGRVSEAFF. The CDR3 DNA reads as TGTGCCAGCAGTCTGGGGCGCGTGTCTGAAGCTTTCTTT.

V is TRBV19 and J is TRBJ1-1; D is uncertain. The germline V gene encodes CDR1 LNHDA and CDR2 SQIVND (reference sequence). V was clipped by 5 bases and J by 0 bases, with 16 bases between them. The length of the CDR3 is 16 residues. CDR3 nucleotides: TGTGCCAGTAGTCCCTACAGTATATACATGAACACTGAAGCTTTCTTT. This translates into CASSPYSIYMNTEAFF.

The V and J genes are TRBV18 and TRBJ1-5; unclear D gene. The ends were cut back, 0 bases at V and 3 bases at J, with 9 bases in the middle. CDR3 length: 15 amino acids. CDR1 is KGHSH, CDR2 LQKENI, per germline. CDR3 in amino acids: CASSPPDGYNQPQHF. The CDR3 coding sequence is TGTGCCAGCTCACCACCGGACGGTTACAATCAGCCCCAGCATTTT.